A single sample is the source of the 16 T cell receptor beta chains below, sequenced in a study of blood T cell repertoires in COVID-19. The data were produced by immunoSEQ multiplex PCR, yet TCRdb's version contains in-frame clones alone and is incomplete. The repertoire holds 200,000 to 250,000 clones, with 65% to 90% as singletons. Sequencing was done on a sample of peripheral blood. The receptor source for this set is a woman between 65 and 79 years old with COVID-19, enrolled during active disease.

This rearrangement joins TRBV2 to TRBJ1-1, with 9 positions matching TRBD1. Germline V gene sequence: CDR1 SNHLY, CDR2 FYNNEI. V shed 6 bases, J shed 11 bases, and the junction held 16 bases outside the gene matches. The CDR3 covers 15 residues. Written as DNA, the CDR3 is TGTGCCAGCAGGCCTCCAAGACAGGGGGAATCTGTGGCTTTCTTT. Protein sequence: CASRPPRQGESVAFF.

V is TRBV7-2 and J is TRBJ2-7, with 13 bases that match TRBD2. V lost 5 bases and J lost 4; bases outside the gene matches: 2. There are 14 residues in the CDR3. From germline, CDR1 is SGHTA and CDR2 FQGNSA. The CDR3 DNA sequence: TGTGCCAGCAGCCGGACTAGCGGGGGTTACGAGCAGTACTTC. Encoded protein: CASSRTSGGYEQYF. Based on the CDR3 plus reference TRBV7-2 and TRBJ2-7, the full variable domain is GAGVSQSPSNKVTEKGKDVELRCDPISGHTALYWYRQSLGQGLEFLIYFQGNSAPDKSGLPSDRFSAERTGGSVSTLTIQRTQQEDSAVYLCASSRTSGGYEQYFGPGTRLTVT.

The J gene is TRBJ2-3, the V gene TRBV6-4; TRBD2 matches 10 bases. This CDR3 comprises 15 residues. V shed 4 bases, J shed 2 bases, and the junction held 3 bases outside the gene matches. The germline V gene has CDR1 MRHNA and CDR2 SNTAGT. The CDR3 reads CASSGTSGATDTQYF. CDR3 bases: TGTGCCAGCAGTGGCACTAGCGGGGCCACAGATACGCAGTATTTT.

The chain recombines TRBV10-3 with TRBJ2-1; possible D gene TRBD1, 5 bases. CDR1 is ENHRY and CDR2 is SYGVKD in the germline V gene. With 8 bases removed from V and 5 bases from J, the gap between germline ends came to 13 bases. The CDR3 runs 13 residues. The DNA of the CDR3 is TGTGCCATCGCCCTACGACAGAACAATGAGCAGTTCTTC. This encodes CAIALRQNNEQFF.

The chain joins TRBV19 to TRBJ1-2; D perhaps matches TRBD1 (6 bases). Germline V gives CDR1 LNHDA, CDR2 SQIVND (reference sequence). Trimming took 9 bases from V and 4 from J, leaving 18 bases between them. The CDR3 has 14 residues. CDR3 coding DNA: TGTGCCAGCCGGTCCAGGGGAAGTACCTATGGCTACACCTTC. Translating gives CASRSRGSTYGYTF.

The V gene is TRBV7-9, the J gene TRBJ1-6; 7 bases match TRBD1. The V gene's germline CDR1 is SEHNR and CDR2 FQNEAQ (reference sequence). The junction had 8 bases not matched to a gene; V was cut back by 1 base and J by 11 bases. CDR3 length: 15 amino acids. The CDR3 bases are TGTGCCAGCAGCTTAGGGGCAGGGGGTTATCCACCCCTCCACTTT. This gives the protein CASSLGAGGYPPLHF.

Written as DNA, the CDR3 is TGTGCCAGCAGCTCTGCAGTGGCCGGGGAGCTGTTTTTT. Translating it yields CASSSAVAGELFF. The V call is TRBV7-3, the J call TRBJ2-2; D is uncertain. V lost 4 bases and J 6 bases, leaving 9 bases between the germline ends. Germline V gene sequence: CDR1 SGHTA, CDR2 FQGTGA. The CDR3 has 13 amino acids. Combining the CDR3 with reference TRBV7-3 and TRBJ2-2 gives the whole variable domain GAGVSQTPSNKVTEKGKYVELRCDPISGHTALYWYRQSLGQGPEFLIYFQGTGAADDSGLPNDRFFAVRPEGSVSTLKIQRTERGDSAVYLCASSSAVAGELFFGEGSRLTVL.

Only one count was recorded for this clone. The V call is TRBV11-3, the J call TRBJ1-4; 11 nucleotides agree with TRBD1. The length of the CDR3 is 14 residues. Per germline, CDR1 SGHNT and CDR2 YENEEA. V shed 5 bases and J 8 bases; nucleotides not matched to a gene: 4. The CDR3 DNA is TGTGCCAGCAGCCGGACAGGGGGCGAAGAAAAACTGTTTTTT. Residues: CASSRTGGEEKLFF.

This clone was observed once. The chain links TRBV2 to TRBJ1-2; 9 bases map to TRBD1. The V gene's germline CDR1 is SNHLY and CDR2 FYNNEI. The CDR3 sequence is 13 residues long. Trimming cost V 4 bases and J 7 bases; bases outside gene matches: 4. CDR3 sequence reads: CASSVRTGVGYTF. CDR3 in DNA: TGTGCCAGCAGTGTGAGGACAGGGGTTGGCTACACCTTC. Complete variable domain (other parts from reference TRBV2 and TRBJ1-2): EPEVTQTPSHQVTQMGQEVILRCVPISNHLYFYWYRQILGQKVEFLVSFYNNEISEKSEIFDDQFSVERPDGSNFTLKIRSTKLEDSAMYFCASSVRTGVGYTFGSGTRLTVV.

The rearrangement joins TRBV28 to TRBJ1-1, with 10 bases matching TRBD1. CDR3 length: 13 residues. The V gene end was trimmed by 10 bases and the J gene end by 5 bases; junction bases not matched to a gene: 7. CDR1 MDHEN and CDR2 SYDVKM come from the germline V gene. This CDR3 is CAIGQGVDTEAFF. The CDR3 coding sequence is TGTGCCATAGGACAGGGGGTGGATACTGAAGCTTTCTTT.

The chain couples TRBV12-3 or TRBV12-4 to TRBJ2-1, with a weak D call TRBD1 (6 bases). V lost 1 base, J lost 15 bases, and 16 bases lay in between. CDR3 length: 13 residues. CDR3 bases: TGTGCCAGCAGTTTAGGTATTGGGACAATGGCGTTCTTC. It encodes CASSLGIGTMAFF.

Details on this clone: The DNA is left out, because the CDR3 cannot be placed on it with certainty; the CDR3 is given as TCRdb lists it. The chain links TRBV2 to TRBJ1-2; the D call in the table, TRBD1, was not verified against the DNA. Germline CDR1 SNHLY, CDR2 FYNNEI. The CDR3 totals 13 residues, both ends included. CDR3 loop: CASSEGAFGNGTF.

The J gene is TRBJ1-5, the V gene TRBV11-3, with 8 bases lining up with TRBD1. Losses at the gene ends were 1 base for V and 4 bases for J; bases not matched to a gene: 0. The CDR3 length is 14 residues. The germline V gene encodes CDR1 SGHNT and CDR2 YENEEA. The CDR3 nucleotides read TGTGCCAGCAGCTTAGGACAGGGGAATCAGCCCCAGCATTTT. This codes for CASSLGQGNQPQHF.

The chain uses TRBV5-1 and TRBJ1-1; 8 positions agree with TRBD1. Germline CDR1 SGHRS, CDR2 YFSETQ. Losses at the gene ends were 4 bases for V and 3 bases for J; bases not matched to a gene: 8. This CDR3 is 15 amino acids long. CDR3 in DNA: TGCGCCAGCAGCCCGCAGACAGGGGCGGACACTGAAGCTTTCTTT. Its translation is CASSPQTGADTEAFF.

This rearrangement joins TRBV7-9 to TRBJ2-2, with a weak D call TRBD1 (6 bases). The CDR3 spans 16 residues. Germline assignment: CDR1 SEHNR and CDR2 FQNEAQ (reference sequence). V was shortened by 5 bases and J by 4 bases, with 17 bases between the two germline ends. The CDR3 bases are TGTGCCAGCAGCCCCGGGTCCAGGGGAAGCACCGGGGAGCTGTTTTTT. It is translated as CASSPGSRGSTGELFF.

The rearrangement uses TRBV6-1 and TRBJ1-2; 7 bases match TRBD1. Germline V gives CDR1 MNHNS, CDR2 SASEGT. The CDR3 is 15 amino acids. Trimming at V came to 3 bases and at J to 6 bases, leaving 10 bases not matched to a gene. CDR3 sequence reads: CASSEGSDRVNGYTF. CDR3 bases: TGTGCCAGCAGTGAGGGGAGCGACAGGGTCAATGGCTACACCTTC.